This section outlines one TCR beta chain sequence together with its context. As yet, its antigen is unknown. This entry is derived from a study of blood T cells in healthy people across ages. Study-wide results and limits: PBMCs that were unsorted prevented a conclusive naive versus antigen-experienced comparison. The long-lived group displayed more naive CD4+ cells, plus higher diversity, than the aged donors did. Per million T cells, the diversity of TCR beta decreased roughly linearly as age advanced.

The germline V gene has CDR1 SNHLY and CDR2 FYNNEI. The CDR3 contains 14 residues. V shed 5 bases and J shed 6 bases, with 13 bases lying between them. Then a second PCR, running about 6 to 12 cycles, was carried out with a sample-barcoded 5' primer and a J-beta primer mix. Every single cDNA molecule received a tag from a template-switch adaptor with 12 random nucleotides. In TCRdb, the 5' RACE reads were re-called with MiXCR into one record per CDR3 protein. The table shows about 700,000 distinct CDR3 sequences, with about 32% occurring only once. The sample taken for sequencing was blood. The chain joins TRBV2 to TRBJ2-2, with D unclear. This TCR came from a woman older than 75 in good health. DNA for the CDR3: TGTGCCAGCAGTCCATATCTAGGGTCCGGGGAGCTGTTTTTT. Amino acid sequence: CASSPYLGSGELFF.